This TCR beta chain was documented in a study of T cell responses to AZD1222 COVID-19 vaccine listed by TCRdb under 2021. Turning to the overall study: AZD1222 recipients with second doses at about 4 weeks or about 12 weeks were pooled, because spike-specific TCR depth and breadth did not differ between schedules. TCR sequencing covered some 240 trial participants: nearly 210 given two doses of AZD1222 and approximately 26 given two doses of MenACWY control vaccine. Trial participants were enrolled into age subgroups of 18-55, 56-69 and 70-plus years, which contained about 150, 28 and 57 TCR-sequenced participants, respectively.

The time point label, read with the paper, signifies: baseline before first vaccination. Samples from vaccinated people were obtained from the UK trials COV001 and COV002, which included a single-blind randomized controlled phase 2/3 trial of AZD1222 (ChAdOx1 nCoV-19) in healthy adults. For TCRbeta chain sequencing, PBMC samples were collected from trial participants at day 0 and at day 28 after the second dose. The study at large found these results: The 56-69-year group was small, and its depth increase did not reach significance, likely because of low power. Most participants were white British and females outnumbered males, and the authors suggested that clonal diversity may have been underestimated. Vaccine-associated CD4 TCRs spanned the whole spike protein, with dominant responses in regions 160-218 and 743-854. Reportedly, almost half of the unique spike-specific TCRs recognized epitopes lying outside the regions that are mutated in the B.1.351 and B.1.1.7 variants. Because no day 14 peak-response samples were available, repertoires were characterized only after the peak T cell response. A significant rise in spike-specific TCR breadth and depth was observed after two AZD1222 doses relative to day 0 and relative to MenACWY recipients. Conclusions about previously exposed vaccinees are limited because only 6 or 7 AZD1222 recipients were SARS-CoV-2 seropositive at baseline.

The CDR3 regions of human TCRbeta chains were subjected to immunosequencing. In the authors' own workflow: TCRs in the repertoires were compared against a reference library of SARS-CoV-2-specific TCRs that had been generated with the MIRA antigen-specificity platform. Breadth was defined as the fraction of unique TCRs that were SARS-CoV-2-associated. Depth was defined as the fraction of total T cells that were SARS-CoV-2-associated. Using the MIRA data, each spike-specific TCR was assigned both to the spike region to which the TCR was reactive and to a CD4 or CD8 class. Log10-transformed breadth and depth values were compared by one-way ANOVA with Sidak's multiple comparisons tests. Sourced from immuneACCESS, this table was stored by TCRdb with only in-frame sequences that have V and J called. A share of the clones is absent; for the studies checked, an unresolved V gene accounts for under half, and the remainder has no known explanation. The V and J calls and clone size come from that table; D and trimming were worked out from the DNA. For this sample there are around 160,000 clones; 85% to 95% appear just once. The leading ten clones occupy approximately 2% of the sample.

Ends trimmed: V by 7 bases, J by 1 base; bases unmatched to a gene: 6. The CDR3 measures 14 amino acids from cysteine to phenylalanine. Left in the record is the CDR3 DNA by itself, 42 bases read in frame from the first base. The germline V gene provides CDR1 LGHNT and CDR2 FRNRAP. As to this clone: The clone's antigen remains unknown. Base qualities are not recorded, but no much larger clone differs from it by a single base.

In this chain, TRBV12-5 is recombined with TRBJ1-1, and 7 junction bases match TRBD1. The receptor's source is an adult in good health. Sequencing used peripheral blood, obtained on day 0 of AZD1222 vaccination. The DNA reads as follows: TGTGCTAGTGAGAGGGGACAGACGAACACTGAAGCTTTCTTT. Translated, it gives CASERGQTNTEAFF.